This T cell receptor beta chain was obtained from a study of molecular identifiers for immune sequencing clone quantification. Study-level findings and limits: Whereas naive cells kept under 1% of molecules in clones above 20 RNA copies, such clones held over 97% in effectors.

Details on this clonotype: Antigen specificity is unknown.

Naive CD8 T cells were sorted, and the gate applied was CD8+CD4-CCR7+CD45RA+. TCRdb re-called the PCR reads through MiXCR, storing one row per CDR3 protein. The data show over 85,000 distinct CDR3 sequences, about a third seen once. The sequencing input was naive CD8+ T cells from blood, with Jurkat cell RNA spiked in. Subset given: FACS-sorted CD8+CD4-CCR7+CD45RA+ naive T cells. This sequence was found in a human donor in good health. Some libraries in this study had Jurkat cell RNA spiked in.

This CDR3 is CASSLGEVGRIEQFF. Written as DNA, the CDR3 is TGTGCCAGCAGCTTAGGGGAAGTAGGCCGTATTGAGCAGTTCTTC. The chain links TRBV7-6 to TRBJ2-1; no reliable D call. V was cut by 1 base and J by 9 bases, with 16 bases left in between. Germline V gives CDR1 SGHVS, CDR2 FNYEAQ. The CDR3 totals 15 residues.